This TCR beta chain was identified during a study of blood T cell repertoires in COVID-19. The CDR3 contains 14 residues. Germline assignment: CDR1 LNHDA and CDR2 SQIVND (reference sequence). Between the trimmed V and J ends, which lost 4 bases and 8 bases, there was a span of 12 bases. The method was immunoSEQ multiplex PCR; TCRdb's version includes in-frame clones alone and lacks a portion of them. The data show approximately 230,000 clones, roughly four fifths seen once. The chain recombines TRBV19 with TRBJ1-6, with D maybe TRBD1 (5 bases). This clonotype was sampled from a man older than 75 with acute or convalescent COVID-19. Sequencing was performed on peripheral blood. The CDR3 sequence: CASSTPGDHSPLHF. CDR3 bases: TGTGCCAGTAGTACCCCGGGGGATCATTCACCCCTCCACTTT.